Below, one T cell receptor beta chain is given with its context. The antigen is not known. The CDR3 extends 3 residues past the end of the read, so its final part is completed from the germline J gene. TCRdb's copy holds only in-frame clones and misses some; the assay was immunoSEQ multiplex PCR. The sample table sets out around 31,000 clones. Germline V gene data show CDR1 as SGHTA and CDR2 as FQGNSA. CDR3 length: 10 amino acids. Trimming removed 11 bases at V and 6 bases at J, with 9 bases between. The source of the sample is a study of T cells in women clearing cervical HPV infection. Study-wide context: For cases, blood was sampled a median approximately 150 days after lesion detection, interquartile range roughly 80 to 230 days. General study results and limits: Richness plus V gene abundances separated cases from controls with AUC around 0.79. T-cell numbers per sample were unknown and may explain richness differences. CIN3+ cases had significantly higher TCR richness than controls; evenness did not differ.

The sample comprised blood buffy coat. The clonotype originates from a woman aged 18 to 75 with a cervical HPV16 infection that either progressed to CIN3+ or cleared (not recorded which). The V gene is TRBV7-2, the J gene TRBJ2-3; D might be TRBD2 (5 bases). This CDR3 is CAGRADTQYF. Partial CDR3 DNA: TGTGCCGGGCGGGCGGATACG.